These 5 T cell receptor beta chains were all obtained from the same sample, sequenced in a study of post-analysis software for immune sequencing data. Built from TCR beta cDNA, the libraries had unique molecular identifiers in them. MiXCR, applied by TCRdb to the PCR reads, yields one record per CDR3 protein. There are roughly 150,000 distinct CDR3 sequences in the sample; approximately 35% occur only once, and roughly 28% lies in the top ten. The sequences come from blood, collected after autologous hematopoietic stem cell transplantation. The receptors stem from a girl under 18 with multiple sclerosis.

This clonotype was counted a few times. The chain links TRBV6-6 to TRBJ2-1; tentatively, D is TRBD2 (7 bases). The CDR3 is 12 residues long. Per the germline V gene, CDR1 is MNHNY and CDR2 is SVGAGI (reference sequence). Trimming took off 5 bases at V and 9 bases at J, with 11 bases between the two ends. The DNA for the CDR3 is TGTGCCAGCAGTCGGGGAGGGGGTGAGCAGTTCTTC. Translated, it gives CASSRGGGEQFF.

The chain carries TRBV10-3 and TRBJ2-4; D tentatively fits TRBD1 or TRBD2 (5 bases each). The ends were cut back, 3 bases at V and 3 bases at J, with 15 bases in the middle. CDR3 length: 16 residues. Germline CDR1 reads ENHRY; CDR2 reads SYGVKD. CDR3 in DNA: TGTGCCATCAGTGATTGGGACCAGGTCCGCAAAAACATTCAGTACTTC. This codes for CAISDWDQVRKNIQYF.

This chain joins TRBV7-2 and TRBJ1-5; a possible D gene is TRBD1 (6 bases). This CDR3 has 13 amino acids. V shed 5 bases and J shed 10 bases, with 15 bases lying between them. Per the germline V gene, CDR1 is SGHTA and CDR2 is FQGNSA. As DNA, the CDR3 is TGTGCCAGCAGCCAAGGGGGGGGGCAACCCCAGCATTTT. Protein product: CASSQGGGQPQHF.

The chain joins TRBV5-1 to TRBJ2-5; D is uncertain. CDR3 length: 13 amino acids. CDR1 and CDR2 (germline): SGHRS, YFSETQ. Between the trimmed V and J ends, which lost 4 bases and 4 bases, there was a span of 11 bases. CDR3 residues: CASSPDFAETQYF. CDR3 coding DNA: TGCGCCAGCAGCCCAGATTTCGCAGAGACCCAGTACTTC.

There are a few counts of this clonotype. J is TRBJ1-2 and V is TRBV29-1; D is possibly TRBD1 (5 bases). This CDR3 comprises 11 residues. The germline V gene has CDR1 SQVTM and CDR2 ANQGSEA. V was cut by 3 bases and J by 8 bases, with 10 bases left in between. The CDR3 DNA reads as TGCAGCGTTGATTCCAGGGAGGGCTACACCTTC. It is translated as CSVDSREGYTF. Based on the CDR3 plus reference TRBV29-1 and TRBJ1-2, the full variable domain is SAVISQKPSRDICQRGTSLTIQCQVDSQVTMMFWYRQQPGQSLTLIATANQGSEATYESGFVIDKFPISRPNLTFSTLTVSNMSPEDSSIYLCSVDSREGYTFGSGTRLTVV.